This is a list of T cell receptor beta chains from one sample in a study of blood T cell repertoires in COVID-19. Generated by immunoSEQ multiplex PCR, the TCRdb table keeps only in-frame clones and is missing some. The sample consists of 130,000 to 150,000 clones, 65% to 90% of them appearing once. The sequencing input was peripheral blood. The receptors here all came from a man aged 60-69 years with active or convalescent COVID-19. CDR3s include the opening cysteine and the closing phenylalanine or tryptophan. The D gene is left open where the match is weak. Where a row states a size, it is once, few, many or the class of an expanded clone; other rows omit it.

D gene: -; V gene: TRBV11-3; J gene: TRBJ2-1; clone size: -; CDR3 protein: CASSPRAGAGNEQFF; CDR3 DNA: TGTGCCAGCAGCCCTAGGGCGGGGGCGGGGAATGAGCAGTTCTTC
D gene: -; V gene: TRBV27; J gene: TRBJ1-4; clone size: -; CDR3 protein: CASSFGGANEKLFF; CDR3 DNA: TGTGCCAGCAGTTTCGGGGGGGCTAATGAAAAACTGTTTTTT
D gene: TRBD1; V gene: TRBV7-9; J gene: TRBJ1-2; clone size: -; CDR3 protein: CASSLAGTDQGYTF; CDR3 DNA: TGTGCCAGCAGCCTAGCTGGGACAGATCAAGGCTACACCTTC
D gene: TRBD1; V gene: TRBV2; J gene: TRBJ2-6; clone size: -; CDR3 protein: CASSRGRRYGEAISGANVLTF; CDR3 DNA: TGTGCCAGCAGCAGGGGGCGCCGATACGGCGAGGCAATCTCTGGGGCCAACGTCCTGACTTTC
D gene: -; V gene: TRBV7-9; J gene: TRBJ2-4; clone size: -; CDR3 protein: CASSSENRVPDF; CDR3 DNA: TGTGCCAGCAGCTCTGAAAACAGGGTGCCCGACTTC
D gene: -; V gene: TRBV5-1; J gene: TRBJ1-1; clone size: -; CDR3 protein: CASSLSASEAFF; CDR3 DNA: TGCGCCAGCAGCTTGTCAGCGTCCGAAGCTTTCTTT
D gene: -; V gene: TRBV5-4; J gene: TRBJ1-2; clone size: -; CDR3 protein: CASSRQDNYGYTF; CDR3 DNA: TGTGCCAGCAGCCGACAAGATAACTATGGCTACACCTTC
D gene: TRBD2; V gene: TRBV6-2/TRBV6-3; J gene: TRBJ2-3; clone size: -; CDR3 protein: CASSYWLAGSTTDTQYF; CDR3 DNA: TGTGCCAGCAGTTACTGGTTAGCGGGATCAACCACAGATACGCAGTATTTT
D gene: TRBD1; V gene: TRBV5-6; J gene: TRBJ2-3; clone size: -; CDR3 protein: CASSLPRQGAGGDTQYF; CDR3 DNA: TGTGCCAGCAGCTTGCCCCGACAGGGGGCGGGGGGAGATACGCAGTATTTT
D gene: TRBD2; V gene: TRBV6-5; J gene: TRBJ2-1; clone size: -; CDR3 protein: CASSSQAGPNEQFF; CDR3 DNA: TGTGCCAGCAGTTCACAAGCGGGACCCAATGAGCAGTTCTTC
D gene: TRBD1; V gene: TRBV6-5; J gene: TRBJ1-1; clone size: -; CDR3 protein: CASRPGTATEAFF; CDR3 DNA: TGTGCCAGCAGGCCGGGGACAGCCACTGAAGCTTTCTTT
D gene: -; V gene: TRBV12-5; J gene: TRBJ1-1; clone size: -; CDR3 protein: CASGKYRVGTEAFF; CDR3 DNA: TGTGCTAGTGGGAAATACAGGGTAGGCACTGAAGCTTTCTTT
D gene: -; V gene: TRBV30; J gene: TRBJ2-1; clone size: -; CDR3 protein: CAWSVLIGVRANEQFF; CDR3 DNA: TGTGCCTGGAGTGTATTGATAGGGGTACGTGCCAATGAGCAGTTCTTC
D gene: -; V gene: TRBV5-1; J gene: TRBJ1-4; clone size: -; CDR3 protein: CASSLGSRNEKLFF; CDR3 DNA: TGCGCCAGCAGCTTGGGTAGTCGAAATGAAAAACTGTTTTTT
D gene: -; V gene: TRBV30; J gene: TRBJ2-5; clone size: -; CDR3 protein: CAWSFRVQETQYF; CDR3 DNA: TGTGCCTGGAGTTTTCGGGTACAAGAGACCCAGTACTTC
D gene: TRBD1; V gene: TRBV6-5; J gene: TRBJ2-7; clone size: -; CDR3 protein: CASTVTQGAGYEQYF; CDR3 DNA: TGTGCCAGCACCGTAACTCAGGGGGCAGGATACGAGCAGTACTTC
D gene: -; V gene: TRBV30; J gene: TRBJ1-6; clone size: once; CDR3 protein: CAWSGGGGLSLDSPLHF; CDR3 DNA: TGTGCCTGGAGTGGGGGTGGGGGGTTAAGTTTGGATTCACCCCTCCACTTT
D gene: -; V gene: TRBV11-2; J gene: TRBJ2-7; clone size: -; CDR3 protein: CASSRGSNYEQYF; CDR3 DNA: TGTGCCAGCAGCCGGGGGTCAAACTACGAGCAGTACTTC
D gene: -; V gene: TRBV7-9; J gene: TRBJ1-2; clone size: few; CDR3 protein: CASSQGYYGYTF; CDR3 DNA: TGTGCCAGCTCACAGGGTTACTATGGCTACACCTTC
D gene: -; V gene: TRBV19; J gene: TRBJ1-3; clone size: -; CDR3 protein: CASSMRGLQSSGNTIYF; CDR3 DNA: TGTGCCAGTAGTATGAGGGGACTACAGAGCTCTGGAAACACCATATATTTT
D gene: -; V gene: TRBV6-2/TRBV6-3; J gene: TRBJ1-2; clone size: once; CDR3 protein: CASSYSSRIHGYTF; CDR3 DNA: TGTGCCAGCAGTTATAGTTCTAGGATTCATGGCTACACCTTC
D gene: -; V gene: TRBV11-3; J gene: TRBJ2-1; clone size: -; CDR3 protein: CASSLDPGDIAGYNNEQFF; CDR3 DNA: TGTGCCAGCAGCTTAGACCCGGGGGATATTGCGGGATATAACAATGAGCAGTTCTTC
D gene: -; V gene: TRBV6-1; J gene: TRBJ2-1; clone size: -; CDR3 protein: CASSEWHSRGFPYNEQFF; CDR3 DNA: TGTGCCAGCAGTGAATGGCACAGTCGGGGGTTCCCCTACAATGAGCAGTTCTTC
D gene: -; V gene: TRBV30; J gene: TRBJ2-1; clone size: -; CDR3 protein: CAWRTTKTANEQFF; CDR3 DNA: TGTGCCTGGAGGACAACAAAGACAGCGAATGAGCAGTTCTTC
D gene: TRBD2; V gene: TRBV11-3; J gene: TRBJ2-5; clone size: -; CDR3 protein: CASKFRTGGPRGETQYF; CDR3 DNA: TGTGCCAGCAAATTTAGAACGGGAGGGCCTCGGGGGGAGACCCAGTACTTC
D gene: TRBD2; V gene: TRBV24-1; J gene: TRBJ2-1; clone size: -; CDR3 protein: CATSDFGLAGSNEQFF; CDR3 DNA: TGTGCCACCAGTGATTTTGGACTAGCGGGATCAAATGAGCAGTTCTTC
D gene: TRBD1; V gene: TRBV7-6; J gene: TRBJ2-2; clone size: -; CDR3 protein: CASSLAGTDLPGELFF; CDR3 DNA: TGTGCCAGCAGCTTAGCGGGGACAGATTTGCCCGGGGAGCTGTTTTTT
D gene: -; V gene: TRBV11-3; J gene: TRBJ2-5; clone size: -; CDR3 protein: CASSLVTGFGETQYF; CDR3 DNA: TGTGCCAGCAGCTTAGTCACAGGGTTCGGTGAGACCCAGTACTTC
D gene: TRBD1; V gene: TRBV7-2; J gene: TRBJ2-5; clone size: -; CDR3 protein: CASSLGRGTETQYF; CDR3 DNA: TGTGCCAGCAGCTTAGGCAGGGGGACAGAGACCCAGTACTTC
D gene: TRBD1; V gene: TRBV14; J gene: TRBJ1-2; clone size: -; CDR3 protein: CASSQATGGGHRYTF; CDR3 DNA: TGTGCCAGCAGCCAAGCGACAGGGGGGGGCCATCGCTACACCTTC
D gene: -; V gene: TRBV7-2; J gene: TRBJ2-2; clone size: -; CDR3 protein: CASSGSGNTGELFF; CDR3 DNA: TGTGCCAGCAGCGGTAGCGGGAACACCGGGGAGCTGTTTTTT
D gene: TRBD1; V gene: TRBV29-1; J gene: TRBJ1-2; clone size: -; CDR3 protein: CSVESDRGLLWGYTF; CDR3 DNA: TGCAGCGTTGAATCGGACAGGGGGCTACTGTGGGGCTACACCTTC
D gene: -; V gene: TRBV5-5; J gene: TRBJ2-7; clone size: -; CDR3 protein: CASSLSQGSSYEQYF; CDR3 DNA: TGTGCCAGCAGCTTGTCCCAGGGAAGCTCCTACGAGCAGTACTTC
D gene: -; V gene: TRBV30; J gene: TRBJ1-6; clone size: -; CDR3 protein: CAWRVRGTQVSPLHF; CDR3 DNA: TGTGCCTGGAGGGTTAGGGGGACCCAAGTCTCACCCCTCCACTTT
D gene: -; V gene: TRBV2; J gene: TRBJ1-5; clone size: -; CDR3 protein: CASLRYSNQPQHF; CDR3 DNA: TGTGCCAGCCTTAGATATAGCAATCAGCCCCAGCATTTT
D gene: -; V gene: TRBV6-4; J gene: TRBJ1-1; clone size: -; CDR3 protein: CASSDSSGTEAFF; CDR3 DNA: TGTGCCAGCAGTGACTCATCCGGCACTGAAGCTTTCTTT
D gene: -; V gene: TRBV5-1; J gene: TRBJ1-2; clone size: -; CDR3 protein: CASGEGDGYGYTF; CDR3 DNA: TGCGCCAGCGGGGAGGGGGACGGCTATGGCTACACCTTC
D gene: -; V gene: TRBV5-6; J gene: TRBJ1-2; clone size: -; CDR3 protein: CASSLRGNYGYTF; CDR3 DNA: TGTGCCAGCAGCTTGCGGGGGAACTATGGCTACACCTTC
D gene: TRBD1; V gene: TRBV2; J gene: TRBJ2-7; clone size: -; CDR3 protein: CASSISISTGGKFSEQYF; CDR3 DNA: TGTGCCAGCAGTATATCGATCTCTACAGGGGGGAAATTTAGCGAGCAGTACTTC
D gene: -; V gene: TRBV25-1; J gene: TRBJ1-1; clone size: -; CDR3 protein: CASSWEGLNTEAFF; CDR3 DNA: TGTGCCAGCAGTTGGGAGGGGCTGAACACTGAAGCTTTCTTT
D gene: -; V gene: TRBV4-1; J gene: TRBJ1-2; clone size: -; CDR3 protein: CASSQDPRQGLTYGYTF; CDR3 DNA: TGCGCCAGCAGCCAAGATCCTCGGCAGGGTCTAACCTATGGCTACACCTTC
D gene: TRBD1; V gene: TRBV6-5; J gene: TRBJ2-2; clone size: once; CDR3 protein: CASSSQGAFTGELFF; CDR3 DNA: TGTGCCAGCAGTTCCCAGGGGGCATTTACCGGGGAGCTGTTTTTT
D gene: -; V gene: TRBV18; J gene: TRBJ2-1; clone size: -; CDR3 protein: CASSPDTNAYYNEQFF; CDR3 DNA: TGTGCCAGCTCACCCGACACCAACGCCTACTACAATGAGCAGTTCTTC
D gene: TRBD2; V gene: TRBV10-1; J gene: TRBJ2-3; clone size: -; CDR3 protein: CASSEELAGGPDTQYF; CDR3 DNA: TGCGCCAGCAGCGAAGAACTAGCGGGAGGGCCAGATACGCAGTATTTT
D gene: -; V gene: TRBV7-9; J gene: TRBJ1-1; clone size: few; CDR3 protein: CASSLEGHRAFF; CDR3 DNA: TGTGCCAGCAGCTTAGAGGGACATAGAGCTTTCTTT
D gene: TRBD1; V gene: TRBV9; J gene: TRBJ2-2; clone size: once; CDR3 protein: CASSVEGAISGELFF; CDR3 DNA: TGTGCCAGCAGCGTAGAGGGGGCAATATCTGGGGAGCTGTTTTTT
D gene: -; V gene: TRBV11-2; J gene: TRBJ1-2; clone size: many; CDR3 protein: CASSLGGQPNWHYGYTF; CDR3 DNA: TGTGCCAGCAGCTTAGGTGGACAGCCTAACTGGCACTATGGCTACACCTTC
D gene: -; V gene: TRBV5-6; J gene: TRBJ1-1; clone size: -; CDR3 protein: CASSLTGDRTEAFF; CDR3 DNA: TGTGCCAGCAGCTTGACGGGGGATCGGACTGAAGCTTTCTTT